This entry concerns a single T cell receptor (beta chain). The antigen is undetermined. This sample is part of a study of cytomegalovirus exposure and HLA in healthy donors. Study results and limitations: Reports showed the classifier diagnosing cytomegalovirus status with high specificity and sensitivity.

Data came from immunoSEQ multiplex PCR; TCRdb stores just in-frame clones and leaves some out. The sample holds fewer than 350,000 clones, roughly 88% seen once. The CDR3 has 15 amino acids. Looked up from germline, CDR1 is SNHLY and CDR2 is FYNNEI. The V and J ends lost 4 bases and 3 bases respectively, with 16 bases between them. This clonotype was sampled from a woman aged 18 to 35 in good health and CMV-seronegative. J is TRBJ2-7 and V is TRBV2; D perhaps matches TRBD1 (7 bases). The sample comprised PBMCs. The CDR3 loop reads CASSGEGGGYYEQYF. CDR3 nucleotide sequence: TGTGCCAGCAGTGGCGAAGGAGGGGGCTACTACGAGCAGTACTTC.